The clone carrying this T cell receptor (beta chain) occurred once. This sample was taken from a study of blood T cell repertoires in COVID-19. Germline loops: CDR1 WSHSY, CDR2 SAAADI. Deletions cut 7 bases from V and 4 bases from J, with 7 bases between. This CDR3 comprises 12 residues. Clones were read by immunoSEQ multiplex PCR, and TCRdb kept only the in-frame ones, dropping some. The sample yields approximately 89,000 clones, 85% seen once. V usage is TRBV10-2 and J usage is TRBJ2-2; no firm D call. The clonotype comes from a woman in her seventies with acute or convalescent COVID-19. Sequencing used peripheral blood. The CDR3 DNA reads TGCGCCAGCACCCCGGGCACCGGGGAGCTGTTTTTT. It encodes CASTPGTGELFF.